The 15 T cell receptor beta chains below come from one sample, sequenced in a study of blood T cell repertoires in COVID-19. Data came from immunoSEQ multiplex PCR; TCRdb stores just in-frame clones and leaves some out. The repertoire consists of almost 250,000 clones, with roughly 89% occurring once and the leading ten covering approximately 4.1%. The material sequenced was PBMCs or T cells enriched from blood (not recorded which). The receptors shown here come from a woman in her twenties or thirties who had recovered from COVID-19.

The rearrangement links TRBV13 to TRBJ1-1; tentative D call: TRBD1 (5 bases). The CDR3 runs 14 residues. Germline V gene data show CDR1 as PRHDT and CDR2 as FYEKMQ (reference sequence). V lost 3 bases and J 1 base, leaving 9 bases between the germline ends. The CDR3 DNA reads TGTGCCAGCAGCTTGACAGAAAAGAACACTGAAGCTTTCTTT. Translated, it gives CASSLTEKNTEAFF.

The V and J genes are TRBV7-3 and TRBJ2-1; perhaps TRBD2 as D (6 bases). Trimming pared 4 bases from V and 5 bases from J, leaving 9 bases between. In germline, CDR1 is SGHTA, CDR2 FQGTGA. The CDR3 contains 13 residues. The CDR3: CASSWTTNNEQFF. CDR3 bases: TGTGCCAGCAGCTGGACTACTAACAATGAGCAGTTCTTC.

The chain uses TRBV11-2 and TRBJ2-2, with a tentative D call TRBD1 (5 bases). Trimming stripped 1 base from V and 3 bases from J, with 9 bases between. Per germline, CDR1 SGHAT and CDR2 FQNNGV. CDR3 length: 15 amino acids. This CDR3 is CASSLGWGYTGELFF. CDR3 coding DNA: TGTGCCAGCAGCTTAGGTTGGGGCTACACCGGGGAGCTGTTTTTT. Full variable domain (outside the CDR3, taken from reference TRBV11-2 and TRBJ2-2): EAGVAQSPRYKIIEKRQSVAFWCNPISGHATLYWYQQILGQGPKLLIQFQNNGVVDDSQLPKDRFSAERLKGVDSTLKIQPAKLEDSAVYLCASSLGWGYTGELFFGEGSRLTVL.

This chain connects TRBV5-4 to TRBJ1-1; TRBD1 agrees at 10 bases. The CDR3 consists of 15 residues. Germline V gene sequence: CDR1 SGHNT, CDR2 YYREEE (reference sequence). After removal of 6 bases from V and 5 bases from J, the junction contained 10 bases not matched to a gene. The CDR3 here is CASTAGQGSRTEAFF. The CDR3 DNA reads as TGTGCCAGCACCGCGGGACAGGGGTCGAGGACTGAAGCTTTCTTT.

This chain connects TRBV14 to TRBJ1-5; TRBD1 might be the D (5 bases). With 6 bases removed from V and 0 bases from J, the gap between germline ends came to 15 bases. The CDR3 totals 16 residues. Germline V gene data show CDR1 as SGHDN and CDR2 as FVKESK. CDR3 DNA sequence: TGTGCCAGCAGTCGAGGGAGGGGATATAGCAATCAGCCCCAGCATTTT. Amino acids: CASSRGRGYSNQPQHF.

The rearrangement joins TRBV7-9 to TRBJ1-2; D may be TRBD1 (5 bases). Germline V gene sequence: CDR1 SEHNR, CDR2 FQNEAQ (reference sequence). The V end lost 5 bases, the J end lost 2 bases, and 12 bases lay between the germline ends. The CDR3 is made up of 14 amino acids. The CDR3 loop reads CASSPGRGNYGYTF. The CDR3, as DNA: TGTGCCAGCAGCCCGGGACGGGGGAACTATGGCTACACCTTC.

This chain joins TRBV28 and TRBJ2-3, with TRBD2 matching over 7 bases. This CDR3 spans 15 amino acids. Trimming at V came to 7 bases and at J to 10 bases, leaving 17 bases not matched to a gene. The germline CDR1 and CDR2 sequences are MDHEN and SYDVKM. This CDR3 is CASTRPSAGGRPQYF. CDR3 nucleotides: TGTGCCAGCACCCGGCCCAGCGCCGGGGGGAGGCCGCAGTATTTT.

The chain is built from TRBV10-1 and TRBJ2-1; D possibly corresponds to TRBD2 (6 bases). Germline CDR1 and CDR2: WNHNN and SYGVQD (reference sequence). Trimming took 7 bases from V and 0 from J, leaving 10 bases between them. The CDR3 extends over 14 amino acids. CDR3 residues: CASTEGGSYNEQFF. The CDR3 DNA reads as TGCGCCAGCACCGAGGGAGGCTCCTACAATGAGCAGTTCTTC.

V usage is TRBV28 and J usage is TRBJ1-1, with D possibly TRBD1 on 6 matching bases. CDR1 is MDHEN, CDR2 SYDVKM, per germline. This CDR3 has 13 amino acids. Trimming took off 5 bases at V and 5 bases at J, with 12 bases between the two ends. DNA for the CDR3: TGTGCCAGCAGTCGGGACATCTGGACTGAAGCTTTCTTT. It translates to CASSRDIWTEAFF.

The chain joins TRBV29-1 to TRBJ1-2; D uncertain. Germline V gene sequence: CDR1 SQVTM, CDR2 ANQGSEA. The CDR3 is 9 amino acids. Trimming pared 8 bases from V and 7 bases from J, leaving 8 bases between. The CDR3 sequence is CSTESGYTF. The CDR3 nucleotides read TGCAGCACAGAGAGTGGCTACACCTTC.

This sequence joins TRBV7-9 and TRBJ2-1; D unclear. The V gene's germline CDR1 is SEHNR and CDR2 FQNEAQ (reference sequence). The V gene lost 2 bases and the J gene lost 8 bases, with 7 bases spanning the gap. The CDR3 has 12 amino acids. The CDR3 sequence is CASSLSTYEQFF. In DNA form, the CDR3 reads TGTGCCAGCAGCTTATCCACTTATGAGCAGTTCTTC.

The chain carries TRBV24-1 and TRBJ2-1; a possible D gene is TRBD2 (6 bases). V was shortened by 3 bases and J by 7 bases, with 15 bases between the two germline ends. There are 15 residues in the CDR3. The germline V gene has CDR1 KGHDR and CDR2 SFDVKD. CDR3 DNA: TGTGCCACCAGTGATCAGGCTAGCGTACGGAATGAGCAGTTCTTC. It specifies CATSDQASVRNEQFF.

J is TRBJ2-1 and V is TRBV27; maybe TRBD2 (5 bases). Trimming removed 1 base from V and 2 bases from J, with 9 bases in between. The CDR3 totals 15 residues. Germline V gene data show CDR1 as MNHEY and CDR2 as SMNVEV (reference sequence). The CDR3 spells CASSLWRAPYNEQFF. In nucleotides, the CDR3 is TGTGCCAGCAGTTTATGGCGGGCCCCCTACAATGAGCAGTTCTTC.

The J gene is TRBJ2-1, the V gene TRBV4-1, with D perhaps matching TRBD2 (6 bases). The germline V gene encodes CDR1 MGHRA and CDR2 YSYEKL. The CDR3 is made up of 17 amino acids. Trimming pared 1 base from V and 0 bases from J, leaving 13 bases between. The CDR3 is CASSQGRPGSSYNEQFF. The CDR3 DNA reads as TGCGCCAGCAGCCAAGGACGGCCCGGGAGCTCCTACAATGAGCAGTTCTTC.

The chain recombines TRBV6-2 or TRBV6-3 with TRBJ2-1; 10 bases are a match to TRBD2. The CDR3 has 14 residues. Germline V gene sequence: CDR1 MNHEY, CDR2 SVGEGT. The V gene end was trimmed by 5 bases and the J gene end by 9 bases; junction bases not matched to a gene: 7. CDR3 in DNA: TGTGCCAGCAGTGCTAGCGGGAGAAGCACTGAGCAGTTCTTC. It yields the protein CASSASGRSTEQFF.